Listed below are T cell receptor beta chains from one sample, sequenced in a study of multiple sclerosis patients with progressive multifocal leukoencephalopathy. Generated by immunoSEQ multiplex PCR, the TCRdb table keeps only in-frame clones and is missing some. There are about 25,000 clones in the sample; about 91% occur only once, and about 2.3% lies in the top ten. The sample consisted of PBMCs, taken from a patient treated with natalizumab. The receptor set was obtained from a man aged 25-45 years with multiple sclerosis. The conserved cysteine and the conserved F or W are not part of the CDR3 here.

J	V	CDR3
TRBJ1-1	TRBV7-9	ASSTSGSLNTEAF
TRBJ1-1	TRBV25-1	ASSETRATRAEAF
TRBJ1-4	TRBV6-5	ASRPLTNEKLF
TRBJ2-7	TRBV18	ASSPEDRVNSYEQY
TRBJ2-7	TRBV6-1	ASSLDGAYEQY
TRBJ1-2	TRBV29-1	SVAADRTYGYT
TRBJ1-1	TRBV2	ASITGVNTEAF
TRBJ2-7	TRBV25-1	ASSEGDGSYEQY
TRBJ2-1	TRBV19	ASSKGQGFNEQF
TRBJ2-7	TRBV12-5	ASGLSEVGGQY
TRBJ1-1	TRBV6-5	ASSKRQGANTEAF
TRBJ2-1	TRBV7-3	ASSPTSGRTNEQF
TRBJ2-7	TRBV11-2	ASSGLAGPYEQY
TRBJ2-7	TRBV2	ASSPGGQGGSYEQY
TRBJ1-2	TRBV18	ASSEGKGEAHGYT
.	TRBV4-3	ASSQDLTSSYEQY
TRBJ2-1	TRBV6-5	ASRPGHTYNEQF
TRBJ1-2	TRBV5-1	ASSSTGADYGYT
TRBJ2-7	TRBV15	ATSRAAGVGEQY
TRBJ1-1	TRBV28	ASSPAGWGAF
TRBJ1-5	TRBV6-5	ASRPRQGSNQPQH
.	TRBV14	ASSQDQAGAFVYEQY
TRBJ1-2	TRBV7-8	ASSLTHGQPNYGYT
TRBJ2-5	TRBV19	ASSPDSWGLETQY
TRBJ2-3	TRBV27	ASSSGRSHTDTQY
TRBJ2-3	TRBV10-3	ATSHADTQY
TRBJ2-7	TRBV6-5	ASSYPGTSGMYEQY
TRBJ1-1	TRBV18	ASSLIWDRVNTEAF
TRBJ1-1	TRBV5-6	ASSLDRGLVNTEAF
TRBJ2-7	TRBV10-3	AITGQGSEQY
TRBJ2-3	TRBV9	ASTGQGYTDTQY